The 22 T cell receptor beta chains below all came from one sample that was sequenced in a study of blood T cells in healthy people across ages. Alongside a J-beta primer mix, a sample-barcoded 5' primer served in a second PCR lasting about 6 to 12 cycles. TCRdb independently ran MiXCR on the 5' RACE reads; one entry per CDR3 protein. Found here are some 1.1 million distinct CDR3 sequences, roughly two fifths of them singletons; the top ten hold around 12%. Sequenced: blood. These receptors originate from a young man in good health.

This clonotype was found a few times. The chain combines TRBV24-1 with TRBJ2-5, with 8 positions matching TRBD1. V lost 4 bases to trimming and J lost 4 bases; unmatched junction nucleotides: 4. CDR1 is KGHDR and CDR2 is SFDVKD in the germline V gene. The CDR3 is 14 amino acids. CDR3 bases: TGTGCCACCAGTGAACCAGGGGGCGGAGAGACCCAGTACTTC. Amino acid sequence: CATSEPGGGETQYF.

This clonotype was observed a few times. The chain uses TRBV9 and TRBJ2-1, with unresolved D. This CDR3 region has 15 residues. From germline, CDR1 is SGDLS and CDR2 YYNGEE. Trimming removed 4 bases at V and 2 bases at J, with 13 bases between. CDR3 sequence reads: CASSPRHEAYNEQFF. In DNA form, the CDR3 reads TGTGCCAGCAGCCCCCGACACGAAGCCTACAATGAGCAGTTCTTC.

This clonotype was detected a few times. The rearrangement links TRBV20-1 to TRBJ2-4, with TRBD2 as a possible D gene (6 bases). Trimming took 6 bases from V and 7 from J, leaving 19 bases between them. The germline V gene has CDR1 DFQATT and CDR2 SNEGSKA (reference sequence). This CDR3 has 14 residues. In DNA form, the CDR3 reads TGCAGTGCGATCGACCGGGACTCTTGGAACATTCAGTACTTC. This translates into CSAIDRDSWNIQYF.

This sequence joins TRBV7-2 and TRBJ1-5, with 8 bases lining up with TRBD1. CDR1 SGHTA and CDR2 FQGNSA come from the germline V gene. V was pared by 5 bases and J by 4 bases, with 10 bases of the junction left unmatched. The CDR3 spans 16 residues. The CDR3 DNA is TGTGCCAGCAGCCTGCAGGGGGCGTCGGGAAATCAGCCCCAGCATTTT. It encodes CASSLQGASGNQPQHF.

This clonotype has only a few counts. The V and J genes are TRBV6-5 and TRBJ1-2, with D unresolved. The length of the CDR3 is 12 residues. Germline V lookup: CDR1 MNHEY, CDR2 SVGAGI. The V gene lost 3 bases and the J gene lost 7 bases, with 9 bases spanning the gap. CDR3: CASSYRTGGYTF. CDR3 DNA: TGTGCCAGCAGTTATCGGACTGGTGGCTACACCTTC.

Turning to this clonotype: Relative to the germline gene, one junction end is altered; a read error may explain this. The genes are TRBV9 and TRBJ1-1, with no clear D. The CDR3 is made up of 13 amino acids. In germline, CDR1 is SGDLS, CDR2 YYNGEE. DNA for the CDR3: TGTGCCAGCGGCGTAGCCGGTAACACTGAAGCTTTCTTT. Amino acids: CASGVAGNTEAFF.

This chain connects TRBV4-3 to TRBJ1-1, with TRBD1 as a possible D gene (6 bases). Germline V gene sequence: CDR1 LGHNA, CDR2 YSLEER. Trimming stripped 0 bases from V and 7 bases from J, with 24 bases between. The CDR3 is made up of 18 amino acids. The CDR3, as DNA: TGCGCCAGCAGCCAAGATTCGGGGCAGGGGTGGGGAGGCGGTGAAGCTTTCTTT. Protein sequence: CASSQDSGQGWGGGEAFF.

The rearrangement links TRBV7-2 to TRBJ1-2; D is undetermined. This CDR3 contains 14 residues. Germline V lookup: CDR1 SGHTA, CDR2 FQGNSA. V dropped 2 bases and J dropped 7 bases, with 14 bases sitting between them. The CDR3 DNA reads as TGTGCCAGCAGCTTAAGTGATAGGACGGGTGGCTACACCTTC. Translating it yields CASSLSDRTGGYTF.

The chain links TRBV7-9 to TRBJ1-2; D not certain. CDR1 is SEHNR and CDR2 is FQNEAQ in the germline V gene (reference sequence). V shed 5 bases and J shed 7 bases, with 17 bases lying between them. The CDR3 sequence is 14 residues long. DNA for the CDR3: TGTGCCAGCAGCCCTCCGGATGTCCAAGCTGGCTACACCTTC. Its translation: CASSPPDVQAGYTF.

This clonotype was observed many times. The CDR3 DNA reads as TGTGCCAGCAGTGACCGGGGAGGTCCAGATACGCAGTATTTT. Translation: CASSDRGGPDTQYF. The genes are TRBV6-1 and TRBJ2-3, with a possible D match to TRBD2 (6 bases). Trimming removed 3 bases from V and 4 bases from J, with 11 bases in between. The CDR3 sequence is 14 residues long. The germline CDR1 and CDR2 sequences are MNHNS and SASEGT.

The chain links TRBV7-9 to TRBJ1-1; D gene uncertain. This CDR3 has 15 amino acids. The V end lost 1 base, the J end lost 1 base, and 10 bases lay between the germline ends. CDR1 and CDR2 (germline): SEHNR, FQNEAQ (reference sequence). The DNA for the CDR3 is TGTGCCAGCAGCTTAGAGGTTCTCCGGAACACTGAAGCTTTCTTT. Translation gives CASSLEVLRNTEAFF.

The table lists this clonotype with a count of one. V is TRBV5-5 and J is TRBJ1-5; D perhaps matches TRBD1 (6 bases). The CDR3 has 14 amino acids. V lost 7 bases and J 5 bases, leaving 16 bases between the germline ends. Germline V gene lookup returns CDR1 SGHKS and CDR2 YYEKEE (reference sequence). The CDR3 region is CASSHREGDQPQHF. CDR3 bases: TGTGCCAGCTCACACAGGGAAGGGGATCAGCCCCAGCATTTT.

About this clonotype itself: This may be a read error, as it is one base from a much larger clone. The chain uses TRBV6-5 and TRBJ1-1; 11 nucleotides match TRBD1. The V gene end was trimmed by 5 bases and the J gene end by 3 bases; junction bases not matched to a gene: 2. CDR3 length: 14 amino acids. Germline V gene data show CDR1 as MNHEY and CDR2 as SVGAGI. DNA of the CDR3: TGTGCCAGCAGTGGGGGACAGGGGGACACTGAAGCTTTCTTT. Its protein product is CASSGGQGDTEAFF.

This clonotype has more than one count but fewer than ten. The J gene is TRBJ2-3, the V gene TRBV7-3, with unresolved D. This CDR3 is 13 amino acids long. Trimming took 2 bases from V and 4 from J, leaving 7 bases between them. Germline loops: CDR1 SGHTA, CDR2 FQGTGA. CDR3 bases: TGTGCCAGCAGCTTATCAACAGCAGATACGCAGTATTTT. The encoded protein is CASSLSTADTQYF.

This clonotype has a handful of counts. One end of the junction fails to match germline, which may point to a read error. This chain connects TRBV4-3 to TRBJ2-1; D is unresolved. Germline CDR1 is LGHNA and CDR2 is YSLEER. The length of the CDR3 is 15 residues. CDR3 sequence reads: CASSKEIGPYNEQFF. CDR3 sequence (DNA): TGCGCCAGCAGCAAAGAGATCGGACCCTACAATGAGCAGTTCTTC.

This clonotype was detected only a few times. The gene calls are TRBV9 and TRBJ2-7, with 9 nucleotides matching TRBD1. Germline lookup yields CDR1 SGDLS and CDR2 YYNGEE. The CDR3 totals 15 residues. J was trimmed by 1 base and V by 5 bases; bases with no gene match: 7. The CDR3 sequence: CASSKQGASSYEQYF. Here the CDR3 DNA reads TGTGCCAGCAGTAAACAGGGGGCTTCATCCTACGAGCAGTACTTC.

This clonotype was observed a few times. The chain employs TRBV4-1 and TRBJ1-1; 9 bases align to TRBD1. V shed 2 bases and J 3 bases; nucleotides not matched to a gene: 10. The germline CDR1 and CDR2 sequences are MGHRA and YSYEKL. The CDR3 has 17 amino acids. The CDR3 region has the DNA TGCGCCAGCAGCCAAACCGGGACAGGGTTATACTACACTGAAGCTTTCTTT. Protein sequence: CASSQTGTGLYYTEAFF.

The rearrangement joins TRBV4-1 to TRBJ2-4; the match to TRBD1 covers 9 bases. V lost 1 base and J lost 0; bases outside the gene matches: 7. The CDR3 covers 18 residues. Germline V gene data show CDR1 as MGHRA and CDR2 as YSYEKL. DNA for the CDR3: TGCGCCAGCAGCCAAGGTTCGGGACAGGGAAGAGCCAAAAACATTCAGTACTTC. Translating it yields CASSQGSGQGRAKNIQYF.

V usage is TRBV10-3 and J usage is TRBJ1-2; D is perhaps TRBD1 (5 bases). The V gene lost 8 bases and the J gene lost 7 bases, with 20 bases spanning the gap. CDR1 and CDR2 (germline): ENHRY, SYGVKD. The CDR3 extends over 14 amino acids. The CDR3 reads CAIDNKSGGGGYTF. CDR3 coding DNA: TGTGCCATCGACAATAAGTCGGGGGGAGGTGGCTACACCTTC.

In this sample, this clonotype turned up a few times. The chain couples TRBV20-1 to TRBJ1-6; D is possibly TRBD1 (5 bases). This CDR3 spans 15 amino acids. CDR1 is DFQATT and CDR2 is SNEGSKA in the germline V gene (reference sequence). V was pared by 2 bases and J by 4 bases, with 12 bases between. Here the CDR3 reads CSARIGGAYNSPLHF. CDR3 DNA: TGCAGTGCTAGAATCGGTGGGGCTTATAATTCACCCCTCCACTTT.

This clonotype has ten or more counts. This chain uses TRBV20-1 with TRBJ1-2; D is ambiguous. V was trimmed by 0 bases and J by 6 bases, leaving 8 bases between them. The germline V gene has CDR1 DFQATT and CDR2 SNEGSKA (reference sequence). The CDR3 has 12 amino acids. For the CDR3, the DNA is TGCAGTGCTAGAGATCCCACGAATGGCTACACCTTC. It encodes CSARDPTNGYTF.

This clonotype was recorded once. The chain links TRBV6-5 to TRBJ2-2; D perhaps matches TRBD1 (6 bases). CDR3 length: 15 residues. Trimming stripped 9 bases from V and 1 base from J, with 15 bases between. CDR1 is MNHEY and CDR2 is SVGAGI in the germline V gene. The CDR3: CASRPRDKNTGELFF. The CDR3 bases are TGTGCCAGTAGACCCCGGGACAAGAACACCGGGGAGCTGTTTTTT.